This T cell receptor (beta chain) was obtained from a study of T cell changes during pregnancy in multiple sclerosis. The CDR3 extends over 14 amino acids. Per germline, CDR1 MDHEN and CDR2 SYDVKM. V lost 8 bases and J lost 4; bases outside the gene matches: 4. Measured with immunoSEQ multiplex PCR; TCRdb has only the in-frame clones, and not every one. The sample holds tens of thousands of clones, roughly 89% seen once. V usage is TRBV28 and J usage is TRBJ2-3; 12 positions match TRBD2. This TCR derives from a female donor in good health, enrolled as a control in a pregnancy study. Sequencing used peripheral blood, obtained after pregnancy. CDR3 in amino acids: CASEASGGADTQYF. CDR3 nucleotides: TGTGCCAGCGAAGCTAGCGGGGGGGCAGATACGCAGTATTTT.